This T cell receptor beta chain was found in a study of pediatric ulcerative colitis (dated by TCRdb to between 2018 and 2021). At the level of the whole study: From under ten newly diagnosed, treatment-naive pediatric ulcerative colitis patients and a few non-IBD control children, paired blood and rectal samples were collected. On the study overall, not on this receptor specifically: The healthy control group was small, with only a handful of individuals. Because the repertoires came from total lymphocyte DNA, rare subsets such as regulatory T cells may have patterns that are not reflected. For technical reasons, blood samples from a couple of patients gave substantially fewer templates, and these samples were excluded from the blood-rectal overlap analysis. A couple of rectal CDR3 clonotypes turned up in every ulcerative colitis patient but in none of the controls. Features of the rectal repertoire distinguished controls, mild-moderate colitis patients and acute severe colitis patients, and in acute severe colitis rectal diversity was lower because of clonal expansions. Autologous blood-rectal clonal overlap was significantly higher in ulcerative colitis patients than in controls, suggesting increased T cell trafficking to inflamed tissue.

From a lookup of the germline V gene (reference sequence), CDR1 and CDR2 are LNHDA and SQIVND. V loses 5 bases of germline sequence and J loses 3 bases, and the interval between the two ends is 7 bases. The CDR3 goes from the cysteine to the phenylalanine over 13 residues. Only the CDR3 part of the read is kept: 39 bases, read in frame from the first base. Through the immunoSEQ TRB Survey service, multiplex V and J primers were used to amplify rearranged CDR3 beta regions from genomic DNA. To keep depth equal across samples, survey-level sequencing depth of up to 500,000 reads per sample was applied. Libraries were purified, pooled and sequenced on Illumina technology. On the authors' methods: Productive clonality, sample overlap, pairwise scatters, CDR3 beta length, V/D/J gene usage and productiveness were all assessed with the immunoSEQ online tools. Calculated diversity was the number of unique rearrangements divided by total templates times 100; Shannon and Simpson indices were also computed. For principal component analysis, Z-score normalized data were analyzed with the R prcomp function and the ggbiplot package. Morisita's index was used to measure clonal overlap between blood and rectum within each subject. TCRdb mirrors the immuneACCESS table, restricted to in-frame sequences. Some clones are absent from its copies; in checked studies, under half trace to an unresolved V gene, and the reason for the others is unknown. For V, J and clone size, that table is used; D and trimming come from the DNA. This sample comprises more than 45,000 clones, about 90% of them detected only once. Of the sample, approximately 1.5% falls within the top ten clones.

As concerns this clone: Its antigen is not yet known. The input lacks base qualities; no much larger clone sits a single base away.

The control children had a colonoscopy because IBD was suspected, showed normal endoscopy both macroscopically and histologically, and did not receive an IBD diagnosis during the next year. A blood sample was obtained concurrently with the colonoscopy. The Wizard kit (Promega) was used to extract genomic DNA from blood and intestinal samples. The sample was blood. The receptor comes from a boy between 10 and 17 years old who was a control in a study of pediatric ulcerative colitis. The receptor chain draws on TRBV19 and TRBJ2-2; no confident D gene assignment can be made. The CDR3: CASSPLYTGELFF. The nucleotide sequence reads as follows: TGTGCCAGTAGTCCTCTATACACCGGGGAGCTGTTTTTT.